These T cell receptor beta chains were read from a single sample in a study of spatial heterogeneity in lung cancer. TCRdb used MiXCR to reprocess the 5' RACE reads, holding one entry per CDR3 protein. The sample includes 110,000 or so distinct CDR3 sequences, 10% to 12% of them seen just once. The sequencing here drew on PBMCs, taken at follow-up. The receptors here all came from a female donor with early-stage non-small cell lung cancer. Both conserved end residues are part of each CDR3. The order of the fields is J gene, V gene, CDR3 protein.

>TRBJ2-2|TRBV7-9
CASSPPGQVSAGELFF
>TRBJ1-5|TRBV21-1
CASSRRDRAFQDQPQHF
>TRBJ1-2|TRBV24-1
CATSEQGLDGYTF
>TRBJ1-1|TRBV18
CASSPSTGYTEAFF
>TRBJ2-7|TRBV28
CASSLGGSQGYEQYF
>TRBJ2-3|TRBV27
CASSGAGVTDTQYF
>TRBJ2-3|TRBV4-3
CASSHALPAGGGDTQYF
>TRBJ1-4|TRBV5-4
CASSPTDRGGEKLFF
>TRBJ1-4|TRBV20-1
CSARTGRTEKLFF
>TRBJ1-2|TRBV5-1
CASSFGTSKNGYTF
>TRBJ1-2|TRBV9
CASRAPGSPHYGYTF
>TRBJ1-3|TRBV18
CASSPDRYSGNTIYF
>TRBJ2-7|TRBV7-9
CASSSIPRGEQYF
>TRBJ1-5|TRBV20-1
CSARGQGGNQPQHF
>TRBJ2-5|TRBV6-1
CASRGGTPETQYF
>TRBJ2-1|TRBV29-1
CSVAPSLEQFF
>TRBJ2-2|TRBV4-2
CASSQVPSRLAGVNTGELFF
>TRBJ2-7|TRBV20-1
CSASDGTYEQYF
>TRBJ2-5|TRBV24-1
CATSFRSQETQYF
>TRBJ1-2|TRBV11-2
CASGIMGRTNYGYTF
>TRBJ2-1|TRBV11-2
CASRTFGRSRHEQFF